The 5 T cell receptor beta chains below all came from one sample that was sequenced in a study of metastatic and nonmetastatic thyroid tumors (TCRdb year 2020). No patient had received any treatment before thyroid surgery. The library was prepared using PCR. TCRdb records Illumina HiSeq 4000 as the sequencer. The public reads were run again by TCRdb, first through fastp at Q25 and then through MiXCR, and only productive beta chains were kept. This sample is represented by about 45,000 clones; less than 5% of them were singletons. The top ten clonotypes cover around 9.6% of the sample. The source material was blood. The receptors stem from a female donor with papillary thyroid cancer or a benign thyroid nodule (not recorded which). Some clones in this sample may be carry-over from other donors' samples.

This clone was picked up many times. J is TRBJ2-1 and V is TRBV10-2; possible D gene TRBD2, 6 bases. Trimming pared 4 bases from V and 10 bases from J, leaving 8 bases between. CDR1 and CDR2 (germline): WSHSY, SAAADI. The CDR3 length is 11 residues. Written as DNA, the CDR3 is TGCGCCAGCAGTGTCCGGGGGGAGCAGTTCTTC. Translated: CASSVRGEQFF.

This clone was recorded many times. The genes are TRBV12-3 or TRBV12-4 and TRBJ1-5, with D tentatively TRBD1 (6 bases). Between the trimmed V and J ends, which lost 2 bases and 4 bases, there was a span of 9 bases. This CDR3 has 14 residues. CDR3 bases: TGTGCCAGCAGTTTATTGAGGGGGAATCAGCCCCAGCATTTT. The encoded protein is CASSLLRGNQPQHF.

This clone occurred many times. The gene calls are TRBV19 and TRBJ2-1; 7 bases are shared with TRBD2. The J segment lost 7 bases and the V segment lost 7 bases, leaving 7 bases of the junction unmatched. Germline V gene data show CDR1 as LNHDA and CDR2 as SQIVND (reference sequence). The CDR3 length is 13 residues. This chain's CDR3 is CASTREGLNEQFF. The DNA for the CDR3 is TGTGCCAGTACGAGGGAGGGGTTGAATGAGCAGTTCTTC.

The chain combines TRBV20-1 with TRBJ1-5; TRBD1 is a possible D gene (5 bases). Deletions cut 5 bases from V and 6 bases from J, with 17 bases between. The CDR3 is made up of 14 amino acids. From germline, CDR1 is DFQATT and CDR2 SNEGSKA (reference sequence). CDR3 coding DNA: TGCAGTGCTTGGGGCGGGGGAGTAGCTCAGCCCCAGCATTTT. Translated: CSAWGGGVAQPQHF.

In this sample, this clone turned up a few times. The CDR3 coding sequence is TGTGCCAGCAGCATACCGGGGGACACAGATACGCAGTATTTT. Residues: CASSIPGDTDTQYF. The chain carries TRBV5-5 and TRBJ2-3; a weak D match, TRBD2 (6 bases). The V gene lost 4 bases and the J gene lost 2 bases, with 11 bases spanning the gap. This CDR3 has 14 residues. Germline V gene lookup returns CDR1 SGHKS and CDR2 YYEKEE (reference sequence).